This T cell receptor (beta chain) was retrieved from a study of blood T cell repertoires in COVID-19. The data were produced by immunoSEQ multiplex PCR, yet TCRdb's version contains in-frame clones alone and is incomplete. This table has around 320,000 clones, roughly 87% appearing once. The length of the CDR3 is 16 residues. With 2 bases clipped from V and 2 bases from J, the junction kept 4 bases outside the gene matches. In germline, CDR1 is SGHTA, CDR2 FQGNSA. This TCR came from a man younger than 35 with active or convalescent COVID-19. The sequenced sample was peripheral blood. The V and J genes are TRBV7-2 and TRBJ2-3, with 10 bases matching TRBD2. Here the CDR3 reads CASSLTSGGATDTQYF. In DNA, the CDR3 is TGTGCCAGCAGCTTAACGAGCGGGGGGGCCACAGATACGCAGTATTTT. The variable domain in full, completed from reference TRBV7-2 and TRBJ2-3, reads GAGVSQSPSNKVTEKGKDVELRCDPISGHTALYWYRQSLGQGLEFLIYFQGNSAPDKSGLPSDRFSAERTGGSVSTLTIQRTQQEDSAVYLCASSLTSGGATDTQYFGPGTRLTVL.